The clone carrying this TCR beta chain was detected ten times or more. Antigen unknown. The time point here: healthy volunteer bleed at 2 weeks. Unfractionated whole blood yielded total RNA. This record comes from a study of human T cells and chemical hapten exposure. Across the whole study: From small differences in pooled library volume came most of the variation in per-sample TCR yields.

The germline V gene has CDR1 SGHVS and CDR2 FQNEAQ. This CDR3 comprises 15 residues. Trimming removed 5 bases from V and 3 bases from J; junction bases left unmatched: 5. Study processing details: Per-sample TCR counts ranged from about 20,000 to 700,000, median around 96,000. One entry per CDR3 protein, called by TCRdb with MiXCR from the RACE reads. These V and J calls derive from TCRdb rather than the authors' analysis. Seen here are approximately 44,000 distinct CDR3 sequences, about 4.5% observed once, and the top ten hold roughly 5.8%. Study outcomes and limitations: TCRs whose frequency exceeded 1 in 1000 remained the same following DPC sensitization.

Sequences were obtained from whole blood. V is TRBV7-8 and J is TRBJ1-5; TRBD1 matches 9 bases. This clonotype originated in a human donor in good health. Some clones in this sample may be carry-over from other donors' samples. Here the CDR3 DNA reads TGTGCCAGCAGCCTTACAGGGGGCAACAATCAGCCCCAGCATTTT. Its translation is CASSLTGGNNQPQHF.